What follows are 30 T cell receptor beta chains derived from one specimen sequenced in a study of CD8 T cells in Susac syndrome. The RNA input was about 0.5 to 1 ug, and it was reverse transcribed with random hexamers. One entry per CDR3 protein, called by TCRdb with MiXCR from the immunoSEQ multiplex PCR reads. The sample has over 150,000 distinct CDR3 sequences, under 95% seen once. Material: CD4+ T cells from PBMCs. These receptors were taken from a human donor with multiple sclerosis.

The chain carries TRBV7-2 and TRBJ2-2; D not resolved. The CDR3 runs 12 residues. Germline V gene data show CDR1 as SGHTA and CDR2 as FQGNSA. V was shortened by 3 bases and J by 6 bases, with 5 bases between the two germline ends. The CDR3, as DNA: TGTGCCAGCAGCTTTAGGCCCGGGGAGCTGTTTTTT. Protein: CASSFRPGELFF.

The V and J genes are TRBV3-1 and TRBJ2-7; perhaps TRBD1 as D (5 bases). Trimming left V 3 bases short and J 0 bases short, with 9 bases between. From germline, CDR1 is LGHDT and CDR2 YNNKEL (reference sequence). The CDR3 is 14 residues long. CDR3 region: CASSHQGSSYEQYF. Here the CDR3 DNA reads TGTGCCAGCAGCCACCAGGGAAGCTCCTACGAGCAGTACTTC.

This clonotype was observed once. The V and J genes are TRBV11-2 and TRBJ2-7; D is unresolved. Per germline, CDR1 SGHAT and CDR2 FQNNGV. This CDR3 is 10 amino acids long. V was pared by 5 bases and J by 8 bases, with 7 bases between. The CDR3 spells CASSRVQQYF. The CDR3 DNA is TGTGCCAGCAGCCGGGTGCAGCAGTACTTC.

The chain recombines TRBV3-1 with TRBJ2-2; TRBD2 agrees at 8 bases. Germline V CDR1 and CDR2: LGHDT, YNNKEL (reference sequence). The length of the CDR3 is 15 residues. The V segment lost 4 bases and the J segment 4 bases; nucleotides outside the gene matches: 5. CDR3 nucleotide sequence: TGTGCCAGCAGCCTTAGCGGGACCACCACCGGGGAGCTGTTTTTT. Translating gives CASSLSGTTTGELFF.

CDR3: CASSLGLAGRTDTQYF. CDR3 coding DNA: TGTGCCAGCAGTCTGGGACTAGCGGGAAGGACAGATACGCAGTATTTT. This chain uses TRBV2 with TRBJ2-3, with 13 positions matching TRBD2. Trimming cost V 5 bases and J 3 bases; bases outside gene matches: 5. The CDR3 has 16 amino acids. Germline V gene sequence: CDR1 SNHLY, CDR2 FYNNEI.

The chain employs TRBV30 and TRBJ2-6; D gene ambiguous. The CDR3 contains 15 residues. V was trimmed by 2 bases and J by 0 bases, leaving 8 bases between them. In germline, CDR1 is GTSNPN, CDR2 SVGIG (reference sequence). In DNA form, the CDR3 reads TGTGCCTGGAGTTGGCCCGACTCTGGGGCCAACGTCCTGACTTTC. Protein: CAWSWPDSGANVLTF.

The chain combines TRBV5-4 with TRBJ1-3; no clear D gene. Germline V CDR1 and CDR2: SGHNT, YYREEE (reference sequence). There are 15 residues in the CDR3. V lost 3 bases and J lost 1, with 11 bases in between. The CDR3 loop is CASSSNSVSGNTIYF. The CDR3 DNA reads as TGTGCCAGCAGCTCAAATTCAGTGTCTGGAAACACCATATATTTT.

This clonotype was seen just once. This rearrangement joins TRBV30 to TRBJ1-2; no clear D gene. Per the germline V gene, CDR1 is GTSNPN and CDR2 is SVGIG (reference sequence). CDR3 length: 14 amino acids. V was cut by 3 bases and J by 0 bases, with 11 bases left in between. CDR3 nucleotides: TGTGCCTGGAGAACCGCTTACGCTAACTATGGCTACACCTTC. Protein product: CAWRTAYANYGYTF. The complete variable domain, with remaining parts taken from reference TRBV30 and TRBJ1-2, reads SQTIHQWPATLVQPVGSPLSLECTVEGTSNPNLYWYRQAAGRGLQLLFYSVGIGQISSEVPQNLSASRPQDRQFILSSKKLLLSDSGFYLCAWRTAYANYGYTFGSGTRLTVV.

The rearrangement joins TRBV7-2 to TRBJ1-5; maybe TRBD1 (6 bases). This CDR3 has 15 amino acids. With 5 bases removed from V and 1 base from J, the gap between germline ends came to 12 bases. Germline CDR1 and CDR2: SGHTA and FQGNSA. CDR3 loop: CASSPNGQSNQPQHF. The CDR3 region has the DNA TGTGCCAGCAGCCCAAACGGACAGAGCAATCAGCCCCAGCATTTT.

CDR3 protein: CASSRGITDTQYF. The CDR3, as DNA: TGCGCCAGCAGTCGGGGGATCACAGATACGCAGTATTTT. This chain links TRBV10-1 with TRBJ2-3; tentative D call: TRBD2 (6 bases). Trimming removed 5 bases from V and 2 bases from J, with 8 bases in between. The CDR3 consists of 13 residues. CDR1 and CDR2 (germline): WNHNN, SYGVQD (reference sequence).

The chain employs TRBV6-2 or TRBV6-3 and TRBJ2-7; D possibly corresponds to TRBD2 (5 bases). The CDR3 has 16 amino acids. The germline V gene has CDR1 MNHEY and CDR2 SVGEGT. Between the trimmed V and J ends, which lost 5 bases and 2 bases, there was a span of 19 bases. The CDR3 here is CASSRYPTRLPYEQYF. The CDR3 DNA is TGTGCCAGCAGTCGATACCCAACTAGGCTGCCCTACGAGCAGTACTTC.

The chain has TRBV27 and TRBJ2-7, with a possible D match to TRBD1 (5 bases). This CDR3 has 14 amino acids. Germline-derived CDR1 and CDR2 are MNHEY and SMNVEV (reference sequence). V was clipped by 5 bases and J by 7 bases, with 18 bases between them. The CDR3 protein is CASSPRTTLGEQYF. For the CDR3, the DNA is TGTGCCAGCAGTCCCCGGACAACCTTGGGGGAGCAGTACTTC.

V is TRBV5-1 and J is TRBJ1-2; unclear D gene. V was clipped by 0 bases and J by 7 bases, with 10 bases between them. Per germline, CDR1 SGHRS and CDR2 YFSETQ. This CDR3 is built from 13 residues. CDR3 protein: CASSLDSQVGYTF. CDR3 bases: TGCGCCAGCAGCTTGGACAGCCAAGTTGGCTACACCTTC.

The chain has TRBV5-1 and TRBJ2-3; D not certain. The CDR3 runs 14 residues. Germline CDR1 and CDR2: SGHRS and YFSETQ. The V end lost 3 bases, the J end lost 0 bases, and 8 bases lay between the germline ends. CDR3 in amino acids: CASSSGSSTDTQYF. The CDR3 nucleotides read TGCGCCAGCAGCTCAGGCTCTAGCACAGATACGCAGTATTTT.

The DNA of the CDR3 is TGTGCCAGCAGTCCCAGACTAGAAATCAATGAGCAGTTCTTC. Translated: CASSPRLEINEQFF. The J gene is TRBJ2-1, the V gene TRBV6-6; the D gene is possibly TRBD2 (6 bases). The germline V and J ends were trimmed by 5 bases and 6 bases, with 14 bases remaining between them. Germline CDR1 reads MNHNY; CDR2 reads SVGAGI (reference sequence). The CDR3 extends over 14 amino acids.

J is TRBJ2-1 and V is TRBV7-8; TRBD2 matches 12 bases. After removal of 5 bases from V and 6 bases from J, the junction contained 8 bases not matched to a gene. The germline V gene encodes CDR1 SGHVS and CDR2 FQNEAQ. This CDR3 has 16 residues. The CDR3 nucleotides read TGTGCCAGCAGCGACCCTAGCGGGAGGGGGATCAATGAGCAGTTCTTC. Its translation is CASSDPSGRGINEQFF.

This clonotype has just one count. The chain employs TRBV25-1 and TRBJ1-1; 7 positions match TRBD1. The CDR3 totals 13 residues. Germline loops: CDR1 MGHDK, CDR2 SYGVNS. J lost 4 bases, V lost 3 bases, and 2 bases had no gene match. The CDR3 spells CASSDRGITEAFF. The CDR3 coding sequence is TGTGCCAGCAGTGACAGGGGGATCACTGAAGCTTTCTTT.

The rearrangement uses TRBV4-3 and TRBJ2-3; no clear D gene. The CDR3 sequence is 16 residues long. The germline V and J ends were trimmed by 0 bases and 6 bases, with 16 bases remaining between them. Germline V gene lookup returns CDR1 LGHNA and CDR2 YSLEER. CDR3 nucleotides: TGCGCCAGCAGCCAAGATACAACTATGCCGAAGGATACGCAGTATTTT. Amino acids: CASSQDTTMPKDTQYF.

This chain joins TRBV2 and TRBJ2-7; D remains ambiguous. The germline V gene encodes CDR1 SNHLY and CDR2 FYNNEI. CDR3 length: 12 amino acids. Trimming pared 4 bases from V and 5 bases from J, leaving 9 bases between. The CDR3 coding sequence is TGTGCCAGCAGTGCGCAGCGCAACGAGCAGTACTTC. It is translated as CASSAQRNEQYF.

This chain links TRBV10-3 with TRBJ1-5, with D possibly matching TRBD1 (5 bases). Trimming shortened V by 6 bases and J by 0 bases, and 12 bases separated the two germline ends. CDR3 length: 15 residues. The V gene's germline CDR1 is ENHRY and CDR2 SYGVKD. CDR3 in amino acids: CAISPGTDSNQPQHF. CDR3 DNA: TGTGCCATCAGCCCCGGGACGGATAGCAATCAGCCCCAGCATTTT.

V gene TRBV7-8 combines with J gene TRBJ1-2, with D tentatively TRBD1 (5 bases). Trimming left V 4 bases short and J 2 bases short, with 20 bases between. The CDR3 consists of 17 residues. Germline values: CDR1 SGHVS, CDR2 FQNEAQ. The CDR3 is CASSSPSVRGANYGYTF. The CDR3 DNA reads as TGTGCCAGCAGCTCTCCCTCCGTTAGGGGCGCGAACTATGGCTACACCTTC.

V is TRBV7-9 and J is TRBJ2-7; the D gene is possibly TRBD2 (6 bases). Germline loops: CDR1 SEHNR, CDR2 FQNEAQ (reference sequence). V was cut by 3 bases and J by 3 bases, with 12 bases left in between. The CDR3 contains 14 residues. In DNA form, the CDR3 reads TGTGCCAGCAGCTTGGCCAGCGGGCTCTACGAGCAGTACTTC. Protein product: CASSLASGLYEQYF. Combining the CDR3 with reference TRBV7-9 and TRBJ2-7 gives the whole variable domain DTGVSQNPRHKITKRGQNVTFRCDPISEHNRLYWYRQTLGQGPEFLTYFQNEAQLEKSRLLSDRFSAERPKGSFSTLEIQRTEQGDSAMYLCASSLASGLYEQYFGPGTRLTVT.

The chain links TRBV18 to TRBJ1-1; 8 bases line up with TRBD1. Trimming cost V 3 bases and J 4 bases; bases outside gene matches: 10. Germline CDR1 is KGHSH and CDR2 is LQKENI. The CDR3 sequence is 16 residues long. In DNA form, the CDR3 reads TGTGCCAGCTCACCTAGGTCCCCTGGACAGGGCACTGAAGCTTTCTTT. This gives the protein CASSPRSPGQGTEAFF.

This chain uses TRBV5-1 with TRBJ2-7, with unresolved D. The V and J ends lost 1 base and 0 bases respectively, with 11 bases between them. Germline lookup yields CDR1 SGHRS and CDR2 YFSETQ. This CDR3 region has 15 residues. The chain's CDR3 is CASSLTLLSSYEQYF. The CDR3 DNA reads TGCGCCAGCAGCTTGACACTTCTCAGCTCCTACGAGCAGTACTTC.

This clonotype was found once. The CDR3 bases are TGCAGCCTGAGGGACACACAGACCTACAATGAGCAGTTCTTC. It is translated as CSLRDTQTYNEQFF. The chain is built from TRBV29-1 and TRBJ2-1; D may be TRBD1 (6 bases). This CDR3 has 14 amino acids. V lost 8 bases to trimming and J lost 2 bases, with 16 bases between them. The germline CDR1 and CDR2 sequences are SQVTM and ANQGSEA.

V is TRBV19 and J is TRBJ2-1, with TRBD2 as a possible D gene (5 bases). Trimming took 5 bases from V and 12 from J, leaving 14 bases between them. Per germline, CDR1 LNHDA and CDR2 SQIVND (reference sequence). The CDR3 has 12 residues. CDR3 nucleotides: TGTGCCAGTAGTCCGGGGTATCTCGGGCAGTTCTTC. This sequence encodes CASSPGYLGQFF.

The chain has TRBV28 and TRBJ2-3, with a weak D call TRBD2 (5 bases). The germline CDR1 and CDR2 sequences are MDHEN and SYDVKM. This CDR3 is built from 15 residues. Trimming stripped 8 bases from V and 3 bases from J, with 18 bases between. The chain's CDR3 is CASAPRGRLTDTQYF. The CDR3, as DNA: TGTGCCAGCGCGCCCCGGGGTCGACTTACAGATACGCAGTATTTT.

CDR3 nucleotides: TGCAGTGTTCTTGACAGCAACTATGGCTACACCTTC. Protein product: CSVLDSNYGYTF. The chain employs TRBV20-1 and TRBJ1-2; maybe TRBD1 (5 bases). The CDR3 extends over 12 amino acids. Germline CDR1 DFQATT, CDR2 SNEGSKA (reference sequence). Trimming pared 7 bases from V and 2 bases from J, leaving 11 bases between.

The rearrangement uses TRBV29-1 and TRBJ1-1; possible D gene TRBD1, 6 bases. Deletions cut 3 bases from V and 1 base from J, with 9 bases between. This CDR3 comprises 13 residues. Germline CDR1 reads SQVTM; CDR2 reads ANQGSEA. The CDR3 is CSVEKTGNTEAFF. CDR3 nucleotide sequence: TGCAGCGTTGAGAAGACAGGGAACACTGAAGCTTTCTTT.

The chain has TRBV6-2 or TRBV6-3 and TRBJ2-3; 7 bases agree with TRBD2. J lost 2 bases, V lost 4 bases, and 12 bases had no gene match. Germline CDR1 reads MNHEY; CDR2 reads SVGEGT. CDR3 length equals 17 residues. The CDR3: CASSLEFRAGLTDTQYF. The CDR3 DNA is TGTGCCAGCAGTTTAGAATTCAGAGCGGGACTCACAGATACGCAGTATTTT.